This T cell receptor (beta chain) originates from a study of T-cell memory formation after mild COVID-19 (dated by TCRdb to the early 2020s). Study-wide context: TCR sequence clusters from the two donors were found to be largely donor specific. Longitudinal TCRalpha and TCRbeta repertoire sequencing tracked T-cell clones expanding and contracting after mild COVID-19 in a couple of donors. The cohort was made up of two young adult volunteers, one female and one male, who were previously healthy.

In this sample, this clonotype turned up many times. This receptor's antigen is unknown. Within one base of it there is no much larger clone, and no base qualities were kept. The germline V gene sets CDR1 to SGHRS and CDR2 to YFSETQ. V and J lose 7 bases and 8 bases, and a span of 21 bases separates them. The CDR3 has 14 amino acids, counting the end cysteine and phenylalanine. This entry keeps only the CDR3 DNA: 42 bases, framed from base 1. Ficoll-Paque density gradient centrifugation was used to isolate PBMCs. The sequencer was an Illumina NovaSeq 6000. cDNA libraries for TCRalpha and TCRbeta were prepared by 5'RACE using constant-segment primers, with sample barcodes and unique molecular identifiers added. Trizol reagent was used to extract RNA from every sample. Library amplification was performed in two PCR steps, and a second sample barcode and Illumina TruSeq adapters were introduced in the second step. Libraries were sequenced on an Illumina NovaSeq with 2 x 150 bp paired-end reads. The published analysis was carried out like this. With migec v1.2.7, reads were demultiplexed and then collapsed into UMI-guided consensus sequences. With mixcr v2.1.11, UMI consensuses were aligned to TRA and TRB V and J templates and assembled into clonotypes. Clonotypes were classified as expanded or contracted when called significant by both edgeR and NoisET, with noise models trained on biological replicates. For edgeR calls, the thresholds were a false discovery rate-adjusted p below 0.01 and a log2 fold-change of 1. As an exploratory analysis of dynamics, max-normalized trajectories of the 1000 most abundant clonotypes were examined with PCA combined with hierarchical clustering. Separately sequenced CD4+ and CD8+ repertoires were used to assign the CD4 or CD8 phenotype of responding clones. The public reads were reanalyzed by TCRdb: fastp trimming at Q25, MiXCR alignment, in-frame beta chains only. Each CDR3 protein gets just one entry, which takes the most common genes and DNA from the rows behind it. The V and J calls and clone size are TCRdb's, not the authors'. The sample table contains about 260,000 distinct CDR3 sequences; only one count was recorded for around 8% of them. About 20% of the sample belongs to the ten largest clones.

Overall study outcomes, separate from this receptor: Only a couple of mild cases were covered in the study, and larger cohorts including severe cases with pre-infection samples were considered necessary. Contracting CD4+ clones were located mainly in the CM and EM memory subsets, whereas CD8+ clones were found to be enriched in EMRA. Whether the second-wave clones peaking on day 37 were SARS-CoV-2 specific was not confirmed. The detection of some responding clones in pre-infection memory suggests that pre-existing cross-reactive memory T cells joined the SARS-CoV-2 response. Clones that contracted from day 15 to 85 showed balanced CD4/CD8 phenotypes, whereas a second wave of clones that expanded from day 15 to 37 leaned towards CD4+.

The material sequenced was PBMCs or a T cell subset sorted from them (not recorded which). The receptor was derived from a man between 18 and 29 years old who had mild COVID-19 (a few samples of this study predate the infection). The sample titles of this study are shuffled in the database, so cell type and time point are left out; the donor was told from shared clones. The chain uses TRBV5-1 and TRBJ1-1; 5 matching bases give a weak D call of TRBD1. In nucleotides, the sequence is TGCGCCAGCGCTACCGGGACCCCTACGAGCGAAGCTTTCTTT. It translates to CASATGTPTSEAFF.